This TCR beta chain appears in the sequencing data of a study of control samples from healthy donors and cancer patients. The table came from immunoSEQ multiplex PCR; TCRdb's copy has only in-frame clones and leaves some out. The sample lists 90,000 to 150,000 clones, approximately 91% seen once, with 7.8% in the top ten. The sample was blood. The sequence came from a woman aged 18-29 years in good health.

The CDR3 bases are TGTGCCAGCAGTTTGTCTCCAGGGGGAGAGACCCAGTACTTC. This encodes CASSLSPGGETQYF. The V call is TRBV6-2 or TRBV6-3, the J call TRBJ2-5; 7 nucleotides agree with TRBD1. Germline CDR1 MNHEY, CDR2 SVGEGT. V lost 4 bases and J lost 4; bases outside the gene matches: 6. This CDR3 is 14 amino acids long.